Listed below are T cell receptor beta chains from one sample, sequenced in a study of shared clonotypes between healthy human individuals. Only in-frame clones appear in the TCRdb table, and some are missing; sequencing was by immunoSEQ multiplex PCR. The sample includes roughly 2.2 million clones, over 90% of them seen just once. The sample taken for sequencing was naive CD4+ T cells from PBMCs. These receptor sequences come from a man aged 18 to 30 in good health. Some clones in this sample may be carry-over from other donors' samples. Each CDR3 is given without its conserved first and last residue. Each record gives: V gene, CDR3 protein.

>TRBV6-1
ASSEGGRNEQF
>TRBV7-9
ASSPTGGRRETQY
>TRBV6-5
ASSYKLEAF
>TRBV19
ASHYTGDYGYT
>TRBV18
ASSTERVVWQPQH
>TRBV30
AWRTSGSRETQY
>TRBV9
ASSVDGTYEQY
>TRBV6-5
ASSYSRPTPERGYT
>TRBV11-2
ASRRLAKNIQY
>TRBV2
ASSGGIAKNIQY
>TRBV6-1
ASSMTANTEAF
>TRBV18
ASSPGQGAWYEQY